The T cell receptor beta chain described here comes from a study of a mutant IDH1 vaccine in newly diagnosed glioma. Details on this clone: Its matching antigen is unknown.

Study-wide findings and caveats: Changes to the top peripheral T cell clonotypes appeared unrelated to pseudoprogression.

TCRdb's copy holds only in-frame clones and misses some; the assay was immunoSEQ multiplex PCR. This sample has around 30,000 clones, with about three quarters found just once. Indicated time point: baseline, week 1 (first vaccination visit). The treatment: pre-vaccination baseline after standard-of-care therapy. The CDR3 sequence is 14 residues long. Trimming shortened V by 6 bases and J by 1 base, and 13 bases separated the two germline ends. Germline assignment: CDR1 MNHNY and CDR2 SVGAGI (reference sequence). This TCR came from a man between 45 and 60 years old with glioma. Some clones in this sample may be carry-over from other donors' samples. The source was peripheral blood mononuclear cells (PBMCs), collected from a glioma patient treated with radiotherapy, temozolomide or both. V and J are TRBV6-6 and TRBJ2-7; possibly TRBD1 or TRBD2 for D (5 bases each). This chain's CDR3 is CASSQGTVSYEQYF. The CDR3 nucleotides are TGTGCCAGCAGCCAAGGGACGGTATCCTACGAGCAGTACTTC.